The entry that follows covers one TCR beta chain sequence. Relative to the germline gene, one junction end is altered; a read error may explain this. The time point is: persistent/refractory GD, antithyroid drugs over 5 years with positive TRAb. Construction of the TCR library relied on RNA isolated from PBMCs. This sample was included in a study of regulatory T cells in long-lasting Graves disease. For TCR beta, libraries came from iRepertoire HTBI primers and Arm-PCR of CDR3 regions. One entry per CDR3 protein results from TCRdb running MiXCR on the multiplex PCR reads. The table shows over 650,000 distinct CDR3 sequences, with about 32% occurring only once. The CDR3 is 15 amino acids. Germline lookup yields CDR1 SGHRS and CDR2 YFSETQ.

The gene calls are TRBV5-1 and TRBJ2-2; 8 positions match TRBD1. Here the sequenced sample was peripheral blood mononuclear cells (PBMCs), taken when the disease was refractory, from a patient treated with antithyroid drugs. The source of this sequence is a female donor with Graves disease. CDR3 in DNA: TGCGCCAGCGGCTTGATTGGACAGGGCACCGGGGAGCTGTTTTTT. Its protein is CASGLIGQGTGELFF.